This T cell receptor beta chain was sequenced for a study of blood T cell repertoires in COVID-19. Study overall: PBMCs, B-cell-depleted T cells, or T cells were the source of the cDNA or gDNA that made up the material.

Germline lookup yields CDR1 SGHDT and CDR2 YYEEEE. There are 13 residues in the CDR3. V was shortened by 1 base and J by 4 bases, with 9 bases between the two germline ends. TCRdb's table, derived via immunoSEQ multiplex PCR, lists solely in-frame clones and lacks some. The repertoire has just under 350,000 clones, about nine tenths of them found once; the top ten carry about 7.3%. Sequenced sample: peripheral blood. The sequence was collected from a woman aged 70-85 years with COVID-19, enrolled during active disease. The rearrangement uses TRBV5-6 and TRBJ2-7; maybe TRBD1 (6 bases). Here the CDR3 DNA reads TGTGCCAGCAGCTTGACAGGGCCTTACGAGCAGTACTTC. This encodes CASSLTGPYEQYF.